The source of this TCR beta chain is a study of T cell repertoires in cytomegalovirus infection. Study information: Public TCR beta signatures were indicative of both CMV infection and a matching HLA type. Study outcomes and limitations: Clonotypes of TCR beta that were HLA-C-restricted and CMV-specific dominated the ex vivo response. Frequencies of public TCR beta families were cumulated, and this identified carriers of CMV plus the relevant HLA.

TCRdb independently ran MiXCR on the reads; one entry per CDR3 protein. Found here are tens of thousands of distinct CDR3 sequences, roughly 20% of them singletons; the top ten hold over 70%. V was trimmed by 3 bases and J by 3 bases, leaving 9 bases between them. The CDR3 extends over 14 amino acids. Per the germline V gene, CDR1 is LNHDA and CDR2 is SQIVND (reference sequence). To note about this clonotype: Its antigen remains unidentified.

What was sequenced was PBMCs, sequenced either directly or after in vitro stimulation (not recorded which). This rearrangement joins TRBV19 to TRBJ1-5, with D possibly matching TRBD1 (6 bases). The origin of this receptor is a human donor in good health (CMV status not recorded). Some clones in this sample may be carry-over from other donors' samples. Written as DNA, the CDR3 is TGTGCCAGTAGTATGGGACATTCCAATCAGCCCCAGCATTTT. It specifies CASSMGHSNQPQHF.